This TCR beta chain was sequenced in a study of cytomegalovirus exposure and HLA in healthy donors. Overall study findings and caveats: TCR beta V- and J-gene trimming was later associated with a missense DCLRE1C variant. In vitro experiments confirmed that a few CMV-associated chains were specific for CMV antigens. A later analysis associated 15,000 or so TCR beta sequences with HLA alleles at a 0.05 false discovery rate.

CDR3 size: 12 residues. Looked up from germline, CDR1 is MNHNS and CDR2 is SASEGT. Trimming removed 6 bases at V and 4 bases at J, with 9 bases between. There are a few counts of this clone. As yet, its antigen is unknown. The PCR contained 60 Vbeta and 13 Jbeta primers. Assay: immunoSEQ multiplex PCR; the TCRdb copy retains only in-frame clones and omits some. This table holds some 120,000 clones, more than 75% found once. The rearrangement links TRBV6-1 to TRBJ1-1; D gene ambiguous. Sequenced: PBMCs. This sequence originates from a man aged 25-40 years in good health and CMV-seropositive. The CDR3 region is CASRTWATEAFF. CDR3 sequence (DNA): TGTGCCAGCAGGACATGGGCCACTGAAGCTTTCTTT.